This T cell receptor beta chain was recovered during a study of cytomegalovirus exposure and HLA in healthy donors. Study-level information: As released early, the data held 70 million to 100 million unique TCRs from HLA-typed donors.

Nominally healthy donors provided the samples, though records likely missed some immune exposures. PCR involved 60 Vbeta and 13 Jbeta primers. Per the original methods: A later analysis counted roughly 74 million unique TCR beta chains, some 12 million shared. Produced via immunoSEQ multiplex PCR; TCRdb's table is partial and in-frame only. The V and J calls and the clone size are those of that table, but D and trimming were determined from the DNA. The profile shows 100,000 to 150,000 clones, around 76% of them singletons. The CDR3 runs to 15 residues. V was pared by 3 bases and J by 0 bases, with 5 bases of the junction left unmatched. The V gene's germline CDR1 is ENHRY and CDR2 SYGVKD.

The sequence was obtained from a man aged 50 to 59 in good health and CMV-seropositive. The chain employs TRBV10-3 and TRBJ2-7; 7 bases are a match to TRBD2. Sequenced material: PBMCs. Here the CDR3 DNA reads TGTGCCATCAGTGATTCGCGGGGGTCCTCCTACGAGCAGTACTTC. Amino acids: CAISDSRGSSYEQYF.